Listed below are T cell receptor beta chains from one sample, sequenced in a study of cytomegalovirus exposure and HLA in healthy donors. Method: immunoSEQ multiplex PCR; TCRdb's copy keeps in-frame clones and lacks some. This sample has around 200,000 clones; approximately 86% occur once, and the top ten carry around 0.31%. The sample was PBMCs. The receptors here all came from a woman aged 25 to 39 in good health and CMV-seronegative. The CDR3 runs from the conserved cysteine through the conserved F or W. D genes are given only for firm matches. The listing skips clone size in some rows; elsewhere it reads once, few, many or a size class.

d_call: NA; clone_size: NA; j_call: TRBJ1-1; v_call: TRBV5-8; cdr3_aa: CASRHRFALVTNTEAFF; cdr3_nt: TGTGCCAGCAGGCACCGGTTTGCCCTCGTTACGAACACTGAAGCTTTCTTT
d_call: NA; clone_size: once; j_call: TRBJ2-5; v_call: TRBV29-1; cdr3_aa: CSVRDSQETQYF; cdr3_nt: TGCAGCGTTCGGGACTCCCAAGAGACCCAGTACTTC
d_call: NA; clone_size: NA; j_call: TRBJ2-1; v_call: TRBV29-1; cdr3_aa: CSVRVSGNEQFF; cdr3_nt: TGCAGCGTCCGAGTCAGCGGCAATGAGCAGTTCTTC
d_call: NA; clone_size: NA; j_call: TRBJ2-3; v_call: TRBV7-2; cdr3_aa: CASSLQTRESDTQYF; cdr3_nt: TGTGCCAGCAGCTTACAGACGAGGGAGAGCGATACGCAGTATTTT
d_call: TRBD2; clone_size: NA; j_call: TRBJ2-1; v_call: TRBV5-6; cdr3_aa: CASSLRGLAGDYNEQFF; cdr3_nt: TGTGCCAGCAGCTTGCGGGGTCTAGCGGGCGACTACAATGAGCAGTTCTTC
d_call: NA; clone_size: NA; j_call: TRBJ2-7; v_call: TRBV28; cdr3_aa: CASSWGLYEQYF; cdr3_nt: TGTGCCAGCAGTTGGGGCCTCTACGAGCAGTACTTC
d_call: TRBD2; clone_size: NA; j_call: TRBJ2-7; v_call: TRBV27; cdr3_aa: CASSLSPGGAGGGEQYF; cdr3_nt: TGTGCCAGCAGTTTATCGCCCGGTGGGGCGGGAGGAGGCGAGCAGTACTTC
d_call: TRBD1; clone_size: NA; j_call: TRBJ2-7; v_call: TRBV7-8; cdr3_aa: CASSYPRDSAYEQYF; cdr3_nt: TGTGCCAGCAGCTACCCTCGGGACAGCGCCTACGAGCAGTACTTC
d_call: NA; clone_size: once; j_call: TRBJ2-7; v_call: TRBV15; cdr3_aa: CATSREIQDYEQYF; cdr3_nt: TGTGCCACCAGCAGAGAGATACAAGACTACGAGCAGTACTTC
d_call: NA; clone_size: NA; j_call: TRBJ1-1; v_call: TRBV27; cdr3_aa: CASRDGLEGTEAFF; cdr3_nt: TGTGCCAGCAGGGACGGACTGGAGGGCACTGAAGCTTTCTTT
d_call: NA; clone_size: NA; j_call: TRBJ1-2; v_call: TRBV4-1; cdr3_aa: CASSHPPAGRHGYTF; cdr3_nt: TGCGCCAGCAGCCACCCCCCCGCGGGGAGGCATGGCTACACCTTC
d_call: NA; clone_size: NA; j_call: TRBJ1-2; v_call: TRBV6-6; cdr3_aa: CASIVQQGRSNYGYTF; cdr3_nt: TGTGCCAGCATTGTACAACAGGGACGGTCTAACTATGGCTACACCTTC
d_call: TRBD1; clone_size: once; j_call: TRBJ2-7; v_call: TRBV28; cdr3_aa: CASSQGQRPYEQYF; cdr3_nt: TGTGCCAGCAGTCAGGGACAGCGTCCCTACGAGCAGTACTTC
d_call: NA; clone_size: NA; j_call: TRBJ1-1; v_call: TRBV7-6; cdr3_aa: CASSPWTAMNTEAFF; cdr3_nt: TGTGCCAGCAGCCCCTGGACAGCTATGAACACTGAAGCTTTCTTT
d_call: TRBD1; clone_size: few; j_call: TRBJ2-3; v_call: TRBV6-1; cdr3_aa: CASSPGTVSDTQYF; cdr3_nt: TGTGCCAGCAGTCCCGGGACAGTGTCAGATACGCAGTATTTT
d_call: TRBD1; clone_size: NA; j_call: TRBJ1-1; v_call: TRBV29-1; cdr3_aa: CSVPRGLIGTEAFF; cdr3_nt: TGCAGCGTTCCCAGGGGGCTCATTGGCACTGAAGCTTTCTTT
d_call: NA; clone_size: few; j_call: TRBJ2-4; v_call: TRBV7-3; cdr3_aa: CASSQGGKNIQYF; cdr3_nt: TGTGCCAGCAGCCAGGGGGGCAAAAACATTCAGTACTTC
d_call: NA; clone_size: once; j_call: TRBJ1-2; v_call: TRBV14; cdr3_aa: CASSPRVGGNYGYTF; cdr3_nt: TGTGCCAGCAGCCCTCGGGTCGGCGGTAACTATGGCTACACCTTC
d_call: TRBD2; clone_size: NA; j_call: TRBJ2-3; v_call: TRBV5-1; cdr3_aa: CASSLAGGASTDTQYF; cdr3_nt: TGCGCCAGCAGCTTGGCCGGGGGGGCTAGCACAGATACGCAGTATTTT
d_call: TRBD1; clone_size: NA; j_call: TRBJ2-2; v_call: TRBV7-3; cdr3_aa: CASSLDRGGTGELFF; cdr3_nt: TGTGCCAGCAGCTTAGACAGGGGAGGAACCGGGGAGCTGTTTTTT
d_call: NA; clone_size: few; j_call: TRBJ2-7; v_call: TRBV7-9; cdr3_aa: CASSAGRFYEQYF; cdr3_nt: TGTGCCAGCAGCGCGGGACGGTTCTACGAGCAGTACTTC
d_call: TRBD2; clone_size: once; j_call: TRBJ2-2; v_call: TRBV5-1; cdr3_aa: CASSPFGGANTGELFF; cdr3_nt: TGCGCCAGCAGCCCGTTTGGGGGGGCGAACACCGGGGAGCTGTTTTTT
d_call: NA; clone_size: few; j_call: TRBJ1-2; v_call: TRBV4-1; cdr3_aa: CASSQFGAGNYGYTF; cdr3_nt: TGCGCCAGCAGCCAATTTGGAGCAGGGAACTATGGCTACACCTTC
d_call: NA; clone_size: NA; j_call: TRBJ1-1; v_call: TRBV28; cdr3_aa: CASSLYRNTEAFF; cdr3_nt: TGTGCCAGCAGTTTATATAGGAACACTGAAGCTTTCTTT
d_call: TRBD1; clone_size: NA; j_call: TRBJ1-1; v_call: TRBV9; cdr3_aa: CASSPSGQGLSEAFF; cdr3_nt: TGTGCCAGCAGCCCCTCGGGACAGGGCCTTTCTGAAGCTTTCTTT
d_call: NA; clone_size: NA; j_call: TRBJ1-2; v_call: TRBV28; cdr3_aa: CASSLSRDKGYTF; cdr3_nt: TGTGCCAGCAGTTTAAGCAGGGACAAAGGCTACACCTTC
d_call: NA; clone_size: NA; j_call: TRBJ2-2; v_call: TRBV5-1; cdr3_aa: CASWPSWPYTGELFF; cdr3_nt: TGCGCCAGCTGGCCAAGTTGGCCCTACACCGGGGAGCTGTTTTTT
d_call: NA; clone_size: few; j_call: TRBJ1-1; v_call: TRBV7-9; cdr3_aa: CASSLYQGNTEAFF; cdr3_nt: TGTGCCAGCAGCCTATACCAGGGGAACACTGAAGCTTTCTTT
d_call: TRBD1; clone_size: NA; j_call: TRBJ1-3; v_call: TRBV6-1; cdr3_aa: CASRLMGTANTIYF; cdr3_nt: TGTGCCAGCAGGCTAATGGGGACAGCAAACACCATATATTTT
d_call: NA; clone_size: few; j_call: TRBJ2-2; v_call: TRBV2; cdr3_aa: CASSSQGDTGELFF; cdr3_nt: TGTGCCAGCTCATCCCAGGGCGACACCGGGGAGCTGTTTTTT
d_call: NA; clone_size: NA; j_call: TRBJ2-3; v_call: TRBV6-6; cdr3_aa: CASSVGGDGTDTQYF; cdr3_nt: TGTGCCAGCAGTGTGGGGGGAGACGGGACAGATACGCAGTATTTT
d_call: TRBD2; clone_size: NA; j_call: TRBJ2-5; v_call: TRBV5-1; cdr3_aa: CASRTLSSSGGETQYF; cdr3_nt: TGCGCCAGCAGAACCTTGAGCAGCTCCGGGGGGGAGACCCAGTACTTC
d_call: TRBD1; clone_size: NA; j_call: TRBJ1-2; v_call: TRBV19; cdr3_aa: CASSIGQGNGYTF; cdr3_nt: TGTGCCAGTAGTATTGGACAGGGTAATGGCTACACCTTC
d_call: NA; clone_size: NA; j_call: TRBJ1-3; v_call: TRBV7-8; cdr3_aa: CASSLDRVFRRNTIYF; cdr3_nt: TGTGCCAGCAGCTTAGACAGGGTTTTTAGGAGAAACACCATATATTTT
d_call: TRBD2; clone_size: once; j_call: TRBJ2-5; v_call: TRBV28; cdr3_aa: CASSSRLAGGPGETQYF; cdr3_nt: TGTGCCAGCAGTTCGCGACTAGCGGGAGGGCCTGGGGAGACCCAGTACTTC
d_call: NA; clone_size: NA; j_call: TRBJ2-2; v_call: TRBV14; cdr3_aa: CASRRQGNTGELFF; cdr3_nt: TGTGCCAGCAGACGGCAGGGAAACACCGGGGAGCTGTTTTTT
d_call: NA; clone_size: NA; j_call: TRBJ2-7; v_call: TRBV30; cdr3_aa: CAWTGSSYEQYF; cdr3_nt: TGTGCCTGGACAGGGTCCTCCTACGAGCAGTACTTC
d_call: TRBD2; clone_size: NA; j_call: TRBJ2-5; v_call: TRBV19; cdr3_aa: CASSIGAGARETQYF; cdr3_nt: TGTGCCAGTAGTATCGGAGCGGGAGCACGGGAGACCCAGTACTTC
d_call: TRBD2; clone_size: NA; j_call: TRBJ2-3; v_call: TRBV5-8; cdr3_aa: CASSSALAGYTDTQYF; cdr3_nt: TGTGCCAGCAGCTCAGCACTAGCGGGGTACACAGATACGCAGTATTTT
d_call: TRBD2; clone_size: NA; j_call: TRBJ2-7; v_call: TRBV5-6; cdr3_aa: CASRRRTSGGTYEQYF; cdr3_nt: TGTGCCAGCAGAAGAAGGACTAGCGGGGGAACCTACGAGCAGTACTTC
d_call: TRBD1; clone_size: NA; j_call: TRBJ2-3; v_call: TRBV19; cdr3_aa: CASSTTGGSGSTDTQYF; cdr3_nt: TGTGCCAGTAGTACGACAGGGGGCTCGGGGAGCACAGATACGCAGTATTTT
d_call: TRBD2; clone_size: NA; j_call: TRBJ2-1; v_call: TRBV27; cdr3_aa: CASSLSPSGSYNEQFF; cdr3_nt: TGTGCCAGCAGTTTGTCTCCTAGCGGCTCCTACAATGAGCAGTTCTTC
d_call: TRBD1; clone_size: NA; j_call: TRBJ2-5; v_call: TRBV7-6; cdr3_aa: CASSFANGQGGETQYF; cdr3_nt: TGTGCCAGCAGCTTTGCCAATGGACAGGGCGGAGAGACCCAGTACTTC
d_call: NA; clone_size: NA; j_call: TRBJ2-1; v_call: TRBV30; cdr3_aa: CAWMVLGGPSTPQFF; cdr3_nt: TGTGCCTGGATGGTTCTGGGGGGGCCCTCGACGCCTCAGTTCTTC
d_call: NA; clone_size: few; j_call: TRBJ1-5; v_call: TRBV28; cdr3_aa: CASSRHYSNQPQHF; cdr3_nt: TGTGCCAGCAGTCGTCACTATAGCAATCAGCCCCAGCATTTT
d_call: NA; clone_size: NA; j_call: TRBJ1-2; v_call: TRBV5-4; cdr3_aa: CASSLRQGNGYTF; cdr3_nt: TGTGCCAGCAGCTTGCGTCAGGGGAATGGCTACACCTTC
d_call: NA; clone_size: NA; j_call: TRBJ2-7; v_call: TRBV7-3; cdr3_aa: CASSPYPGEQYF; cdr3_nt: TGTGCCAGCAGCCCCTACCCAGGGGAGCAGTACTTC
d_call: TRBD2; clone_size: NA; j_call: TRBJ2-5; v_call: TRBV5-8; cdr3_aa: CASSLGIAGGRTQETQYF; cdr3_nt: TGTGCCAGCAGCTTGGGGATAGCGGGGGGCCGAACTCAAGAGACCCAGTACTTC
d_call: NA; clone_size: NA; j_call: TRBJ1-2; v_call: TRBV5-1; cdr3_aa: CASSLAPDSSLDGYTF; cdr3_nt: TGCGCCAGCAGCTTGGCCCCGGACAGTTCCCTCGATGGCTACACCTTC
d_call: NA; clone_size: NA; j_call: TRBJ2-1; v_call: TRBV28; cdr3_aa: CASRGAGTNSYNEQFF; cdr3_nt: TGTGCCAGCAGGGGGGCCGGGACCAACTCCTACAATGAGCAGTTCTTC
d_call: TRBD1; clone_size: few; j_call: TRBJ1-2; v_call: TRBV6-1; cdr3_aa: CASSEPGQPNYGYTF; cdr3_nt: TGTGCCAGCAGTGAACCGGGACAGCCTAACTATGGCTACACCTTC
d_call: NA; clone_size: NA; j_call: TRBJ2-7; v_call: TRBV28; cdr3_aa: CASSLSRDIPSYEQYF; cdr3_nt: TGTGCCAGCAGTTTATCCCGGGACATTCCATCCTACGAGCAGTACTTC
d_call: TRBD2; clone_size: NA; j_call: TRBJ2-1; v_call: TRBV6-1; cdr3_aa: CASRHRLAGKNEQFF; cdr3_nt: TGTGCCAGCAGACACCGACTAGCGGGAAAGAATGAGCAGTTCTTC
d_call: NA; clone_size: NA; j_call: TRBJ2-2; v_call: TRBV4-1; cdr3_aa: CASSQRTGGGRISGELFF; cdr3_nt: TGCGCCAGCAGCCAACGTACGGGAGGGGGCAGAATCTCCGGGGAGCTGTTTTTT
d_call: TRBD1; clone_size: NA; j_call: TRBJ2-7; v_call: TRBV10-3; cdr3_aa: CAIRTDRGRDEQYF; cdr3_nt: TGTGCCATCAGAACTGACAGGGGGAGAGACGAGCAGTACTTC
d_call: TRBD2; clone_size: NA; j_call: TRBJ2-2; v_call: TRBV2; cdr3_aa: CASSDTGTSGSFGGGELFF; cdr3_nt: TGTGCCAGCAGTGATACCGGGACTAGCGGGTCCTTCGGCGGCGGGGAGCTGTTTTTT
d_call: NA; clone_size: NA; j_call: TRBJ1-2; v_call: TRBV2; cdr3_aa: CASSPSRTTPGYTF; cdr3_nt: TGTGCCAGCAGTCCCTCCCGGACAACGCCTGGCTACACCTTC